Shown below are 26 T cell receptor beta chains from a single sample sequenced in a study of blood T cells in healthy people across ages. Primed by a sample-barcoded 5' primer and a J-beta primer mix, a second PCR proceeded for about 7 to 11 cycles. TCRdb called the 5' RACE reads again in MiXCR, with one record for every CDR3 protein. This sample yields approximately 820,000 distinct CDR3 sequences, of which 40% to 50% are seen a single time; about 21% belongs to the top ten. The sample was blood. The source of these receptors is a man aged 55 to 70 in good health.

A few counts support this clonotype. In DNA, the CDR3 is TGTGCCAGCAGCCCGCGACAGGGGGAGGTCACTGAAGCTTTCTTT. It translates to CASSPRQGEVTEAFF. J is TRBJ1-1 and V is TRBV7-2; 9 bases are a match to TRBD1. The CDR3 spans 15 residues. Trimming at V came to 5 bases and at J to 4 bases, leaving 8 bases not matched to a gene. Germline CDR1 SGHTA, CDR2 FQGNSA.

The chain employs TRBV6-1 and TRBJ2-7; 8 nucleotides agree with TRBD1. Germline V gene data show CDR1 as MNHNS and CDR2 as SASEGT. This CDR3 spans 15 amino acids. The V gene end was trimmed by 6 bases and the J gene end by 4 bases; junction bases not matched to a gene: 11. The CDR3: CASRAVPDREYEQYF. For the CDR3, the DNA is TGTGCCAGCAGGGCCGTCCCGGACAGGGAATACGAGCAGTACTTC.

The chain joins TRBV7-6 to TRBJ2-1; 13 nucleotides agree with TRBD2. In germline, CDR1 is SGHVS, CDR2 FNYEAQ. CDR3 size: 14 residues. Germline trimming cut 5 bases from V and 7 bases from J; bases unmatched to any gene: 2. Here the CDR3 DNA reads TGTGCCAGCAGCACGGGACTAGCGGGGAATGAGCAGTTCTTC. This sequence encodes CASSTGLAGNEQFF.

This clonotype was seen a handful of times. The CDR3 DNA follows: TGTGCCAGCAGACCCGCGGGGGGATATGGCTACACCTTC. Its protein product is CASRPAGGYGYTF. The genes are TRBV6-1 and TRBJ1-2, with D possibly matching TRBD1 (5 bases). V lost 6 bases to trimming and J lost 5 bases, with 13 bases between them. Germline loops: CDR1 MNHNS, CDR2 SASEGT. The CDR3 totals 13 residues.

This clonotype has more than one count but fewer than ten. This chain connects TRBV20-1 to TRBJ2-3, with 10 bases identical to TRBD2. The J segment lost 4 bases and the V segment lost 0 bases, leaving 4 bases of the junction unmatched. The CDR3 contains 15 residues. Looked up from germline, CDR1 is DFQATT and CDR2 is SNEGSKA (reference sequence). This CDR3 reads CSARDQRGGPDTQYF. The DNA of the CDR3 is TGCAGTGCTAGAGACCAGCGGGGGGGCCCAGATACGCAGTATTTT.

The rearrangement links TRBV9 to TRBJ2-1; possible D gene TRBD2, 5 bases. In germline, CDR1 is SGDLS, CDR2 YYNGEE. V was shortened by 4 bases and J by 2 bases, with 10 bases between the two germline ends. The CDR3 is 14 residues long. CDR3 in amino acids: CASSPSGTYNEQFF. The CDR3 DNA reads TGTGCCAGCAGCCCCAGCGGTACCTACAATGAGCAGTTCTTC.

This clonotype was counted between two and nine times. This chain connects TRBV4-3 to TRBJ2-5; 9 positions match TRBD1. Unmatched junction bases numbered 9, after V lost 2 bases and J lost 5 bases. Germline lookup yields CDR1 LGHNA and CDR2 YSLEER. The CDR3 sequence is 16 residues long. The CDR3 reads CASSQFSGTGRETQYF. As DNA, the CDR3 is TGCGCCAGCAGCCAATTCTCTGGGACAGGGAGGGAGACCCAGTACTTC.

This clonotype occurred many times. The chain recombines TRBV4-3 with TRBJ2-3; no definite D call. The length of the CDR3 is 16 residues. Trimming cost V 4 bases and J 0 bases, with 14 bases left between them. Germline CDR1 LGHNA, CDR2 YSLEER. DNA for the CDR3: TGCGCCAGCAGCCCCAACGTGCAGAGGAGCACAGATACGCAGTATTTT. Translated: CASSPNVQRSTDTQYF.

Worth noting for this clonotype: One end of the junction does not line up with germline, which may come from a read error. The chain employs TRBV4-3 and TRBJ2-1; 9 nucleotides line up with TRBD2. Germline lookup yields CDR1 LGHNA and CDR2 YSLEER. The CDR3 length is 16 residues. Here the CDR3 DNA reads TGCGCCGGCAGCCAAGATAGCGGGAGCCGAAACAATGAGCAGTTCTTC. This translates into CAGSQDSGSRNNEQFF.

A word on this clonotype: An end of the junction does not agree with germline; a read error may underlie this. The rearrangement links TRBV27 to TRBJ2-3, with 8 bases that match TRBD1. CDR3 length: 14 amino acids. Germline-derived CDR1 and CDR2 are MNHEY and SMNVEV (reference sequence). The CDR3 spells CVSSLSITGGAQYF. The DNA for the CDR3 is TGTGTCAGCAGTTTATCGATAACAGGGGGTGCGCAGTATTTT.

The CDR3 DNA reads TGTGCCAGCTCATCCAGGGGGCTACATGGCTACACCTTC. It specifies CASSSRGLHGYTF. The V call is TRBV18, the J call TRBJ1-2, with 8 nucleotides matching TRBD1. Germline V gene data show CDR1 as KGHSH and CDR2 as LQKENI. The CDR3 is 13 amino acids. The trim removed 5 bases at V and 6 bases at J, leaving 5 bases unmatched.

The CDR3 reads CSASLRTGSTKQYF. CDR3 bases: TGCAGTGCTAGCCTCAGGACAGGGTCCACAAAGCAGTACTTC. This chain connects TRBV20-1 to TRBJ2-7; 8 positions agree with TRBD1. After removal of 3 bases from V and 8 bases from J, the junction contained 12 bases not matched to a gene. The CDR3 consists of 14 residues. Germline V gene lookup returns CDR1 DFQATT and CDR2 SNEGSKA (reference sequence).

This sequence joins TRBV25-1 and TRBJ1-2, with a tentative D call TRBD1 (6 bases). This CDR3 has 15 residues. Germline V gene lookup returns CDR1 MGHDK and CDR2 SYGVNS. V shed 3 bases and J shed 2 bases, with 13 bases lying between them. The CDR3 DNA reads TGTGCCAGCAGTGATCGAGCCGGGACAAACTATGGCTACACCTTC. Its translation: CASSDRAGTNYGYTF.

The CDR3 region has the DNA TGTGCCAGCAGCTCTGGACAGGGGGACCACAATGAGCAGTACTTC. Residues: CASSSGQGDHNEQYF. V is TRBV7-9 and J is TRBJ2-5, with TRBD1 matching over 10 bases. CDR1 is SEHNR, CDR2 FQNEAQ, per germline (reference sequence). The V and J ends lost 4 bases and 11 bases, in that order; junction bases with no gene match: 13. The CDR3 contains 15 residues.

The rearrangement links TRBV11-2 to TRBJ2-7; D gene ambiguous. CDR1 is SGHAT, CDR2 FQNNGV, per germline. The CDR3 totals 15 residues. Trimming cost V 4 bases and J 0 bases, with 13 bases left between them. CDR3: CASSSPKGTSYEQYF. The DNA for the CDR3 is TGTGCCAGCAGCTCCCCTAAGGGCACCTCCTACGAGCAGTACTTC.

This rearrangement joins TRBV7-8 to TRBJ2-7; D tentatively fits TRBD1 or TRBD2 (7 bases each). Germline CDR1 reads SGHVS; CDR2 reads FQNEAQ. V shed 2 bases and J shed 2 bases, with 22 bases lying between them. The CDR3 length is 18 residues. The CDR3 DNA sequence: TGTGCCAGCAGCTTAAGTCCCCTTAGACAGGGAGGGACCTACGAGCAGTACTTC. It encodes CASSLSPLRQGGTYEQYF.

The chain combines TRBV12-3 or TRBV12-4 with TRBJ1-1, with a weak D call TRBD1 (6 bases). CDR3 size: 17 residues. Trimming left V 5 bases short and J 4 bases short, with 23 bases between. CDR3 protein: CASSNTLGTGARTEAFF. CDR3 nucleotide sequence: TGTGCCAGCAGTAATACCCTGGGGACGGGGGCGCGCACTGAAGCTTTCTTT.

The CDR3 sequence is CSARTGGNNSPLHF. The DNA of the CDR3 is TGCAGTGCCCGGACAGGGGGCAATAATTCACCCCTCCACTTT. The rearrangement joins TRBV20-1 to TRBJ1-6, with 11 positions matching TRBD1. The length of the CDR3 is 14 residues. V was pared by 6 bases and J by 5 bases, with 3 bases of the junction left unmatched. From germline, CDR1 is DFQATT and CDR2 SNEGSKA (reference sequence).

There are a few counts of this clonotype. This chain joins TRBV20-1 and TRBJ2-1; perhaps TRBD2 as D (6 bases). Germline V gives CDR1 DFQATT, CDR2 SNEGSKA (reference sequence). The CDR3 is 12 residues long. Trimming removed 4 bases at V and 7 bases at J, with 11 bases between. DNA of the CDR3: TGCAGTGCTAAAGTGGGGGGAAATGAGCAGTTCTTC. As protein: CSAKVGGNEQFF.

CDR3 region: CASSERDRVSYNEQFF. DNA of the CDR3: TGTGCCAGCAGTGAAAGGGACAGGGTCTCCTACAATGAGCAGTTCTTC. The J gene is TRBJ2-1, the V gene TRBV6-1, with 9 bases that match TRBD1. CDR3 length: 16 amino acids. V gave up 2 bases and J gave up 0 bases; unmatched junction bases: 2. Germline V gene lookup returns CDR1 MNHNS and CDR2 SASEGT.

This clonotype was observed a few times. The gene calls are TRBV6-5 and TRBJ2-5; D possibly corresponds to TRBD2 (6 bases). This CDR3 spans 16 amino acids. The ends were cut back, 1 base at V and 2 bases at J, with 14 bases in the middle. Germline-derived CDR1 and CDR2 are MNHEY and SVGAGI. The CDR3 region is CASSYLAGKRQETQYF. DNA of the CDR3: TGTGCCAGCAGTTACTTGGCGGGGAAAAGACAAGAGACCCAGTACTTC.

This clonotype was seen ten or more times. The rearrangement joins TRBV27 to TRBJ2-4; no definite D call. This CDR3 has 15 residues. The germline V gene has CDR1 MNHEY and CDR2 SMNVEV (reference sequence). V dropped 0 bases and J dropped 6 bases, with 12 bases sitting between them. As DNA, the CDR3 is TGTGCCAGCAGTTTATCGCCCGGGCTAGGAAACATTCAGTACTTC. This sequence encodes CASSLSPGLGNIQYF.

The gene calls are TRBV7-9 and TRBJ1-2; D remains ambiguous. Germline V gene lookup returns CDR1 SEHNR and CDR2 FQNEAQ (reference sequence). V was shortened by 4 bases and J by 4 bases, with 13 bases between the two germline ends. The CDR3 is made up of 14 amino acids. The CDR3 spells CASSSDLPSYGYTF. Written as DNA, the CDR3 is TGTGCCAGCAGCTCCGACCTACCAAGCTATGGCTACACCTTC. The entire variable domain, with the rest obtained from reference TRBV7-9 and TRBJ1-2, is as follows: DTGVSQNPRHKITKRGQNVTFRCDPISEHNRLYWYRQTLGQGPEFLTYFQNEAQLEKSRLLSDRFSAERPKGSFSTLEIQRTEQGDSAMYLCASSSDLPSYGYTFGSGTRLTVV.

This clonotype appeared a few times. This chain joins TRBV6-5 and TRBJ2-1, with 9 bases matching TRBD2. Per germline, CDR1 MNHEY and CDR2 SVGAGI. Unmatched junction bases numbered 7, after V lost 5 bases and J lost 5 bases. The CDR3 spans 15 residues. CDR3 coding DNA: TGTGCCAGCAGTCAGCGGGGGGCCGATAACAATGAGCAGTTCTTC. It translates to CASSQRGADNNEQFF.

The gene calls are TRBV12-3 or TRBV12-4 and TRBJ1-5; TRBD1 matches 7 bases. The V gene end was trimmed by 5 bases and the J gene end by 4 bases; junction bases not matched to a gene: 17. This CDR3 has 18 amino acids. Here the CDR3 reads CASSLFPHPGQPNQPQHF. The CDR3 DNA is TGTGCCAGCAGTCTATTTCCCCATCCGGGACAGCCAAATCAGCCCCAGCATTTT.

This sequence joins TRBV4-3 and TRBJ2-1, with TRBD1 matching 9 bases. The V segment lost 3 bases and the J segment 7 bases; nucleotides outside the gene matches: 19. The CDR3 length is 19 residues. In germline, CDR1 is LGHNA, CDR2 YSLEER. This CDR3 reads CASSHATRSGTGNTNEQFF. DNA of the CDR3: TGCGCCAGCAGCCATGCCACACGTTCCGGGACAGGGAATACAAATGAGCAGTTCTTC.